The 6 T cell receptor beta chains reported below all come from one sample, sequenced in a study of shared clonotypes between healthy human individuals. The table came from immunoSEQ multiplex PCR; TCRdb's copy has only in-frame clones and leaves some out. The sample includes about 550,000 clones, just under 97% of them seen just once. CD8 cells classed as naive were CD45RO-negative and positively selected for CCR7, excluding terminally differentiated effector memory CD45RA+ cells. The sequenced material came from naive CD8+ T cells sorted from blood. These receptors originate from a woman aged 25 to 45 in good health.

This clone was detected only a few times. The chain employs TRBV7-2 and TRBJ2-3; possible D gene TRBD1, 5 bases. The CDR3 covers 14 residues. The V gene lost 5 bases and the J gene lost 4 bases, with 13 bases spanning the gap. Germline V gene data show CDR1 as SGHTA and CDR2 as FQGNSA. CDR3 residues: CASSPKGSADTQYF. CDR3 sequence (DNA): TGTGCCAGCAGCCCCAAGGGGTCCGCAGATACGCAGTATTTT.

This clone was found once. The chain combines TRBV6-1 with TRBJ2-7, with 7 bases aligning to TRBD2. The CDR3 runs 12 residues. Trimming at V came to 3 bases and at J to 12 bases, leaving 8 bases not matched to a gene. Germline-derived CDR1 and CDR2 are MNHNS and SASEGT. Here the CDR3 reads CASSEARGSLYF. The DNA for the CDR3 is TGTGCCAGCAGTGAGGCCCGCGGGAGTCTGTACTTC.

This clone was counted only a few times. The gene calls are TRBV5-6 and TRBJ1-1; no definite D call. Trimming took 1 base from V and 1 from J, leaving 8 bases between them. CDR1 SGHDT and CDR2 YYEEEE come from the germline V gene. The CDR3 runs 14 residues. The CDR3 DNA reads TGTGCCAGCAGCTTGCCAGCCAAGAACACTGAAGCTTTCTTT. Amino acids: CASSLPAKNTEAFF.

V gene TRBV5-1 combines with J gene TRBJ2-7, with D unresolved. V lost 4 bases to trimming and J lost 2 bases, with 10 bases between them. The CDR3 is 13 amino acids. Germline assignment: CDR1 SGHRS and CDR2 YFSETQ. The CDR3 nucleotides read TGCGCCAGCAGCCCCTTGGAAGCCTACGAGCAGTACTTC. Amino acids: CASSPLEAYEQYF.

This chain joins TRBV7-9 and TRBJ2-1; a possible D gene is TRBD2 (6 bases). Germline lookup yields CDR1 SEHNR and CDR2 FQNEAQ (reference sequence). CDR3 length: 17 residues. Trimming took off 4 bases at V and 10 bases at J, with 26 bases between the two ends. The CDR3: CASSSPRRSGRAVEQFF. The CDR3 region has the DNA TGTGCCAGCAGCTCCCCCCGACGCTCCGGGAGAGCAGTGGAGCAGTTCTTC.

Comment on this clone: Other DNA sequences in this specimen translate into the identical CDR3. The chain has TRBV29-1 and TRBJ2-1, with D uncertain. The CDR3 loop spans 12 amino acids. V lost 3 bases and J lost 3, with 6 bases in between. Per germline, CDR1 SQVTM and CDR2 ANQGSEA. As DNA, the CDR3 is TGCAGCGTTGAGGCCAGCTACAATGAGCAGTTCTTC. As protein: CSVEASYNEQFF.